These 24 T cell receptor beta chains were sequenced from one sample in a study of metastatic and nonmetastatic thyroid tumors. TCRdb reanalyzed the PCR reads with MiXCR. The repertoire holds over 20,000 clones, more than 15% seen once, with roughly 10% in the top ten. Each patient came to thyroid surgery without any prior treatment (of any kind). The sample comprised tumor tissue. These receptors were collected from a female donor with papillary thyroid cancer or a benign thyroid nodule (not recorded which). Some clones in this sample may be carry-over from other donors' samples.

This clone was observed at least ten times. This chain joins TRBV5-1 and TRBJ2-5, with D possibly TRBD1 on 6 matching bases. The CDR3 is made up of 16 amino acids. V lost 4 bases and J 2 bases, leaving 18 bases between the germline ends. Germline V gene sequence: CDR1 SGHRS, CDR2 YFSETQ. The CDR3 DNA follows: TGCGCCAGCAGCCGCTTAGGACAGACTATACAAGAGACCCAGTACTTC. It yields the protein CASSRLGQTIQETQYF.

Ten or more counts support this clone. The V call is TRBV12-3 or TRBV12-4, the J call TRBJ1-1; D is undetermined. This CDR3 comprises 14 residues. Trimming left V 6 bases short and J 1 base short, with 12 bases between. The CDR3 nucleotides read TGTGCCAGCAGAGTTAGGGAGGGGAACACTGAAGCTTTCTTT. This translates into CASRVREGNTEAFF.

Sample share makes this clone medium-sized (0.01 to 0.1%). J is TRBJ1-6 and V is TRBV6-1, with 7 bases that match TRBD1. J was trimmed by 9 bases and V by 7 bases; bases with no gene match: 6. CDR1 is MNHNS, CDR2 SASEGT, per germline. The CDR3 extends over 13 amino acids. This CDR3 reads CASTKTGFSPLHF. CDR3 nucleotides: TGTGCCAGCACCAAGACAGGGTTTTCACCCCTCCACTTT.

This clone was seen many times. The junction shows a germline mismatch at one end, possibly a read error. The rearrangement joins TRBV9 to TRBJ1-3; tentative D call: TRBD1 (6 bases). The CDR3 spans 16 residues. Germline V gives CDR1 SGDLS, CDR2 YYNGEE. CDR3 region: CVSSVEQGWSGNTIYF. In DNA form, the CDR3 reads TGTGTCAGCAGCGTAGAACAGGGCTGGAGTGGAAACACCATATATTTT.

This clone was counted at least ten times. The gene calls are TRBV5-5 and TRBJ1-5; D remains unclear. Trimming left V 2 bases short and J 2 bases short, with 11 bases between. The CDR3 is 15 residues long. Germline V CDR1 and CDR2: SGHKS, YYEKEE (reference sequence). CDR3 in DNA: TGTGCCAGCAGCTTATTGGATGGGGGCAATCAGCCCCAGCATTTT. This encodes CASSLLDGGNQPQHF. Filled out from reference TRBV5-5 and TRBJ1-5, the complete variable domain reads DAGVTQSPTHLIKTRGQQVTLRCSPISGHKSVSWYQQVLGQGPQFIFQYYEKEERGRGNFPDRFSARQFPNYSSELNVNALLLGDSALYLCASSLLDGGNQPQHFGDGTRLSIL.

The sample holds many counts of this clone. This chain joins TRBV3-1 and TRBJ2-2; D possibly corresponds to TRBD2 (5 bases). Germline CDR1 and CDR2: LGHDT and YNNKEL (reference sequence). V gave up 7 bases and J gave up 5 bases, with 14 bases separating them. There are 14 residues in the CDR3. The CDR3 DNA reads as TGTGCCAGCACCCCGTTGGAGCGGACCGGGGAGCTGTTTTTT. Its translation is CASTPLERTGELFF.

This clone has ten or more counts. This chain joins TRBV19 and TRBJ1-5; TRBD1 aligns across 8 bases. CDR3 size: 17 residues. Losses at the gene ends were 6 bases for V and 5 bases for J; bases not matched to a gene: 15. CDR1 is LNHDA, CDR2 SQIVND, per germline (reference sequence). The CDR3 region is CASRPLWTGPKDQPQHF. The CDR3 nucleotides are TGTGCCAGTAGGCCACTATGGACAGGGCCGAAGGATCAGCCCCAGCATTTT.

Ten or more counts support this clone. This sequence joins TRBV20-1 and TRBJ2-1; D perhaps matches TRBD1 (5 bases). The CDR3 loop spans 14 amino acids. Germline CDR1 reads DFQATT; CDR2 reads SNEGSKA (reference sequence). The V gene lost 3 bases and the J gene lost 8 bases, with 17 bases spanning the gap. CDR3 residues: CSASIQGGRDEQFF. The CDR3 nucleotides read TGCAGTGCTAGTATCCAGGGCGGTAGAGATGAGCAGTTCTTC.

This clone was seen many times. The chain joins TRBV20-1 to TRBJ2-3; D gene uncertain. Germline loops: CDR1 DFQATT, CDR2 SNEGSKA (reference sequence). The CDR3 sequence is 16 residues long. V lost 2 bases and J lost 1, with 16 bases in between. The CDR3 loop is CSARPNSEDGTDTQYF. DNA for the CDR3: TGCAGTGCTAGACCCAACTCCGAGGACGGCACAGATACGCAGTATTTT.

This clone has ten or more counts. The rearrangement joins TRBV12-3 or TRBV12-4 to TRBJ2-5, with TRBD1 matching over 9 bases. V was clipped by 6 bases and J by 5 bases; unmatched bases: 10. The CDR3 loop spans 15 amino acids. CDR3 in DNA: TGTGCCAGCAGCAATATGGGGACAGGGTGGGAGACCCAGTACTTC. It codes for CASSNMGTGWETQYF.

This clone was detected a few times. Sequence at one end of the junction differs from germline and may be a read error. The V call is TRBV19, the J call TRBJ2-7, with unresolved D. This CDR3 region has 14 residues. The V gene's germline CDR1 is LNHDA and CDR2 SQIVND (reference sequence). The CDR3 region has the DNA TGTGACAGTAGTGACCCTTCCAGAGCCTACGAGCAGTACTTC. Protein sequence: CDSSDPSRAYEQYF.

This clone is judged medium-sized. The V and J genes are TRBV28 and TRBJ2-1, with TRBD2 identical over 9 bases. From germline, CDR1 is MDHEN and CDR2 SYDVKM. The ends lost 6 bases at V and 5 bases at J; junction bases unmatched: 14. CDR3 size: 17 residues. The DNA of the CDR3 is TGTGCCAGCAGCCCTAACCCGGGACTAGCCGGAAACAATGAGCAGTTCTTC. Its protein is CASSPNPGLAGNNEQFF.

This clone was observed many times. The genes are TRBV6-5 and TRBJ2-1; a possible D gene is TRBD1 (5 bases). The germline V gene has CDR1 MNHEY and CDR2 SVGAGI. Trimming stripped 4 bases from V and 3 bases from J, with 16 bases between. This CDR3 contains 16 residues. CDR3 sequence reads: CASSFDVGAGYNEQFF. CDR3 nucleotides: TGTGCCAGCAGTTTCGACGTTGGGGCTGGCTACAATGAGCAGTTCTTC.

This clone was seen ten or more times. V usage is TRBV19 and J usage is TRBJ2-1; D is perhaps TRBD2 (5 bases). V lost 1 base, J lost 4 bases, and 14 bases lay in between. Germline assignment: CDR1 LNHDA and CDR2 SQIVND (reference sequence). This CDR3 region has 16 residues. The CDR3 here is CASSIGNPGWYNEQFF. DNA of the CDR3: TGTGCCAGTAGTATAGGTAATCCGGGATGGTACAATGAGCAGTTCTTC.

This clone ranks as medium-sized (0.01 to 0.1%). The gene calls are TRBV7-2 and TRBJ2-7; D is unclear. V lost 0 bases to trimming and J lost 2 bases, with 5 bases between them. Germline V gene lookup returns CDR1 SGHTA and CDR2 FQGNSA. The CDR3 sequence is 13 residues long. CDR3 nucleotides: TGTGCCAGCAGCTTAGCGCCGGCCTACGAGCAGTACTTC. It translates to CASSLAPAYEQYF. The full variable domain, rest sourced from reference TRBV7-2 and TRBJ2-7, is GAGVSQSPSNKVTEKGKDVELRCDPISGHTALYWYRQSLGQGLEFLIYFQGNSAPDKSGLPSDRFSAERTGGSVSTLTIQRTQQEDSAVYLCASSLAPAYEQYFGPGTRLTVT.

This clone was detected once. This chain connects TRBV4-3 to TRBJ2-2, with D perhaps assigned TRBD1 or TRBD2 (6 bases each). CDR3 size: 18 residues. The germline V gene encodes CDR1 LGHNA and CDR2 YSLEER. V lost 1 base to trimming and J lost 0 bases, with 15 bases between them. Here the CDR3 reads CASSQGPKGGANTGELFF. CDR3 bases: TGCGCCAGCAGCCAAGGACCGAAGGGGGGCGCGAACACCGGGGAGCTGTTTTTT.

To note about this clone: An end of the junction does not agree with germline; a read error may underlie this. The chain has TRBV2 and TRBJ1-2; D remains unclear. CDR3 length: 13 residues. CDR1 and CDR2 from the germline V gene are SNHLY and FYNNEI. In nucleotides, the CDR3 is TGTGCCAGCAGTGTAGACGCCCGCTATTGCTACACCTTC. It yields the protein CASSVDARYCYTF.

As regards this clone: A much bigger clone sits one base away, suggesting this may be a read error. This rearrangement joins TRBV11-2 to TRBJ2-3; D uncertain. Germline V gene data show CDR1 as SGHAT and CDR2 as FQNNGV. This CDR3 is built from 12 residues. CDR3 sequence reads: CVSSLYGDTQYF. CDR3 nucleotides: TGTGTCAGCAGCTTATATGGTGATACGCAGTATTTT. Using reference TRBV11-2 and TRBJ2-3 for the parts outside the CDR3, the full variable domain is EAGVAQSPRYKIIEKRQSVAFWCNPISGHATLYWYQQILGQGPKLLIQFQNNGVVDDSQLPKDRFSAERLKGVDSTLKIQPAKLEDSAVYLCVSSLYGDTQYFGPGTRLTVL.

This sequence joins TRBV9 and TRBJ2-2; a weak D match, TRBD2 (5 bases). This CDR3 has 16 residues. Germline loops: CDR1 SGDLS, CDR2 YYNGEE. V was pared by 4 bases and J by 0 bases, with 13 bases between. In DNA, the CDR3 is TGTGCCAGCAGCTTATTGAGGGTGTCGAACACCGGGGAGCTGTTTTTT. Translated, it gives CASSLLRVSNTGELFF.

This clone was detected only a few times. Germline is not matched at one junction end, which may reflect a read error. V gene TRBV19 combines with J gene TRBJ2-7, with 7 positions matching TRBD2. CDR1 and CDR2 from the germline V gene are LNHDA and SQIVND (reference sequence). The length of the CDR3 is 14 residues. In DNA form, the CDR3 reads TGTTCCAGTAGTGTGCGAGCGGGAACCCACGAGCAGTACTTC. This sequence encodes CSSSVRAGTHEQYF.

This clone occurred many times. The chain carries TRBV20-1 and TRBJ2-3, with TRBD2 as a possible D gene (5 bases). V was clipped by 4 bases and J by 1 base, with 6 bases between them. The germline CDR1 and CDR2 sequences are DFQATT and SNEGSKA (reference sequence). This CDR3 is built from 12 residues. CDR3 sequence (DNA): TGCAGTGCTAATAGCGGCACAGATACGCAGTATTTT. Encoded protein: CSANSGTDTQYF.

This clone was seen ten or more times. The CDR3 is CASSIEWGSETQYF. As DNA, the CDR3 is TGTGCCAGTAGTATAGAATGGGGTTCCGAGACCCAGTACTTC. The gene calls are TRBV19 and TRBJ2-5, with unresolved D. V was shortened by 0 bases and J by 5 bases, with 10 bases between the two germline ends. Per germline, CDR1 LNHDA and CDR2 SQIVND (reference sequence). CDR3 length: 14 residues. The variable domain in full, completed from reference TRBV19 and TRBJ2-5, reads DGGITQSPKYLFRKEGQNVTLSCEQNLNHDAMYWYRQDPGQGLRLIYYSQIVNDFQKGDIAEGYSVSREKKESFPLTVTSAQKNPTAFYLCASSIEWGSETQYFGPGTRLLVL.

This clone was found many times. The V gene is TRBV29-1, the J gene TRBJ1-2, with 8 bases that match TRBD1. Germline assignment: CDR1 SQVTM and CDR2 ANQGSEA. V lost 4 bases, J lost 6 bases, and 4 bases stayed unmatched. The length of the CDR3 is 12 residues. Here the CDR3 reads CSVVTGGHGYTF. As DNA, the CDR3 is TGCAGCGTTGTTACAGGGGGTCATGGCTACACCTTC.

This clone was seen ten or more times. The chain's CDR3 is CASSQDYALQYF. CDR3 bases: TGTGCCAGCAGCCAAGATTACGCGTTACAGTACTTC. The chain has TRBV3-1 and TRBJ2-7, with D uncertain. This CDR3 has 12 amino acids. Looked up from germline, CDR1 is LGHDT and CDR2 is YNNKEL (reference sequence). V was pared by 0 bases and J by 10 bases, with 10 bases between.